This passage covers 21 T cell receptor beta chains from one sample sequenced in a study of blood T cell repertoires in COVID-19. Profiling relied on immunoSEQ multiplex PCR, and the TCRdb table lists in-frame clones only, not all of them. The table includes 200,000 or so clones, 70% to 90% detected once. Sequenced input: peripheral blood. The origin of the receptors is a man aged 50-59 years with COVID-19, enrolled during active disease.

This sequence joins TRBV18 and TRBJ2-5; 9 bases map to TRBD2. CDR3 length: 18 amino acids. V gave up 5 bases and J gave up 0 bases; unmatched junction bases: 13. Germline loops: CDR1 KGHSH, CDR2 LQKENI. The CDR3, as DNA: TGTGCCAGCTCATTCTCTTTAGCGGGGGAAACCAACCAAGAGACCCAGTACTTC. This translates into CASSFSLAGETNQETQYF.

V gene TRBV19 combines with J gene TRBJ2-1; 9 bases are a match to TRBD2. The CDR3 spans 14 residues. Germline lookup yields CDR1 LNHDA and CDR2 SQIVND (reference sequence). The V gene end was trimmed by 4 bases and the J gene end by 7 bases; junction bases not matched to a gene: 5. The CDR3 DNA reads TGTGCCAGTAGTACTAGCGGGGCTAAAAATGAGCAGTTCTTC. Encoded protein: CASSTSGAKNEQFF.

This sequence joins TRBV2 and TRBJ2-3; possibly TRBD1 for D (5 bases). CDR3 size: 12 residues. V was pared by 4 bases and J by 5 bases, with 7 bases between. The V gene's germline CDR1 is SNHLY and CDR2 FYNNEI. The CDR3 is CASSGQLDTQYF. The CDR3 DNA is TGTGCCAGCAGTGGACAGCTAGATACGCAGTATTTT.

The rearrangement uses TRBV3-1 (or the pseudogene TRBV3-2) and TRBJ1-1, with TRBD1 as a possible D gene (5 bases). Germline V gives CDR1 LGHDT, CDR2 YNNKEL (reference sequence). This CDR3 comprises 15 residues. The V end was cut by 4 bases, the J end by 1 base, with 13 bases between. DNA for the CDR3: TGTGCCAGCAGCCCCGGGGGGGACTGGAACACTGAAGCTTTCTTT. Translation gives CASSPGGDWNTEAFF.

V and J are TRBV6-5 and TRBJ2-7; tentatively, D is TRBD2 (5 bases). The CDR3 is made up of 14 amino acids. Trimming left V 5 bases short and J 2 bases short, with 13 bases between. Germline V gene sequence: CDR1 MNHEY, CDR2 SVGAGI. CDR3 region: CASSRNAGAYEQYF. The CDR3 bases are TGTGCCAGCAGTCGCAACGCCGGGGCCTACGAGCAGTACTTC.

The chain combines TRBV20-1 with TRBJ1-2; no clear D gene. The CDR3 is 11 residues long. The V end lost 6 bases, the J end lost 8 bases, and 13 bases lay between the germline ends. Germline-derived CDR1 and CDR2 are DFQATT and SNEGSKA (reference sequence). The CDR3 loop is CSAEGWSGYTF. CDR3 coding DNA: TGCAGTGCAGAGGGATGGAGCGGCTACACCTTC.

The rearrangement links TRBV19 to TRBJ1-4; D might be TRBD1 (5 bases). CDR1 and CDR2 from the germline V gene are LNHDA and SQIVND (reference sequence). With 4 bases removed from V and 7 bases from J, the gap between germline ends came to 16 bases. The CDR3 contains 15 residues. CDR3 nucleotide sequence: TGTGCCAGTAGTACCGTTTCCAGCGGGGGTGAAAAACTGTTTTTT. Residues: CASSTVSSGGEKLFF.

The chain is built from TRBV5-1 and TRBJ2-5, with 10 bases that match TRBD1. Germline V lookup: CDR1 SGHRS, CDR2 YFSETQ. CDR3 size: 17 residues. Losses at the gene ends were 2 bases for V and 5 bases for J; bases not matched to a gene: 12. CDR3 sequence reads: CASSFDRGHRIRETQYF. CDR3 coding DNA: TGCGCCAGCAGCTTCGACAGGGGGCACAGGATTAGGGAGACCCAGTACTTC.

The chain joins TRBV29-1 to TRBJ2-7, with 7 bases lining up with TRBD1. The CDR3 contains 12 residues. Germline CDR1 reads SQVTM; CDR2 reads ANQGSEA. V shed 5 bases, J shed 2 bases, and the junction held 3 bases outside the gene matches. The CDR3 nucleotides read TGCAGCGTTTCGACAGGGACCTACGAGCAGTACTTC. Amino acids: CSVSTGTYEQYF.

The chain combines TRBV5-1 with TRBJ1-1; D uncertain. V was shortened by 2 bases and J by 4 bases, with 15 bases between the two germline ends. The CDR3 length is 15 residues. Germline V gene sequence: CDR1 SGHRS, CDR2 YFSETQ. This chain's CDR3 is CASSFASGMSTEAFF. The CDR3 DNA reads as TGCGCCAGCAGCTTCGCCTCCGGGATGAGCACTGAAGCTTTCTTT.

The chain employs TRBV13 and TRBJ2-7; TRBD1 aligns across 9 bases. J lost 3 bases, V lost 5 bases, and 8 bases had no gene match. Germline loops: CDR1 PRHDT, CDR2 FYEKMQ (reference sequence). The CDR3 loop spans 15 amino acids. CDR3 in DNA: TGTGCCAGCAGCGCCCCGGGACAGGGATACTACGAGCAGTACTTC. Its protein is CASSAPGQGYYEQYF. Complete variable domain (other parts from reference TRBV13 and TRBJ2-7): AAGVIQSPRHLIKEKRETATLKCYPIPRHDTVYWYQQGPGQDPQFLISFYEKMQSDKGSIPDRFSAQQFSDYHSELNMSSLELGDSALYFCASSAPGQGYYEQYFGPGTRLTVT.

The J gene is TRBJ2-2, the V gene TRBV4-3, with TRBD2 identical over 13 bases. Germline CDR1 and CDR2: LGHNA and YSLEER. After removal of 3 bases from V and 6 bases from J, the junction contained 1 base not matched to a gene. This CDR3 comprises 15 residues. The CDR3 protein is CASSHGLAGAGELFF. The CDR3 DNA is TGCGCCAGCAGCCACGGACTAGCGGGGGCCGGGGAGCTGTTTTTT.

The table lists this clone with a count of one. V gene TRBV6-5 combines with J gene TRBJ2-5; 7 bases map to TRBD1. Germline assignment: CDR1 MNHEY and CDR2 SVGAGI. J was trimmed by 4 bases and V by 0 bases; bases with no gene match: 5. The CDR3 runs 15 residues. CDR3 in DNA: TGTGCCAGCAGTTACTCCCGGACAGGACCAGAGACCCAGTACTTC. Translating it yields CASSYSRTGPETQYF.

The rearrangement links TRBV4-3 to TRBJ2-7, with a weak D call TRBD2 (5 bases). Germline CDR1 and CDR2: LGHNA and YSLEER. The CDR3 spans 15 residues. Between the trimmed V and J ends, which lost 3 bases and 5 bases, there was a span of 17 bases. The CDR3 loop is CASSHPTGMSHEQYF. The CDR3, as DNA: TGCGCCAGCAGCCACCCGACGGGGATGAGTCACGAGCAGTACTTC.

The rearrangement links TRBV28 to TRBJ1-4; maybe TRBD1 (6 bases). The germline V gene has CDR1 MDHEN and CDR2 SYDVKM. The CDR3 is made up of 17 amino acids. Deletions cut 6 bases from V and 7 bases from J, with 24 bases between. The CDR3 spells CASSLIADRDNSEKLFF. The CDR3 nucleotides are TGTGCCAGCAGCCTTATTGCGGACCGGGACAATTCTGAAAAACTGTTTTTT.

V usage is TRBV7-2 and J usage is TRBJ1-6, with D possibly TRBD1 on 5 matching bases. The CDR3 runs to 15 residues. Germline V gene data show CDR1 as SGHTA and CDR2 as FQGNSA. V shed 5 bases and J shed 6 bases, with 14 bases lying between them. DNA for the CDR3: TGTGCCAGCAGCACCCTGACAGCGATTAATTCACCCCTCCACTTT. Encoded protein: CASSTLTAINSPLHF.

This clone was recorded only once. The chain has TRBV11-2 and TRBJ2-3; 12 positions agree with TRBD2. V lost 5 bases to trimming and J lost 10 bases; unmatched junction nucleotides: 10. This CDR3 is 15 amino acids long. Per the germline V gene, CDR1 is SGHAT and CDR2 is FQNNGV. The CDR3 DNA is TGTGCCAGCAGCCATACTGGACTAGCGGGAATGGCGCAGTATTTT. Protein product: CASSHTGLAGMAQYF.

This sequence joins TRBV5-1 and TRBJ2-7; TRBD1 matches 7 bases. The CDR3 spans 14 residues. Trimming removed 0 bases from V and 2 bases from J; junction bases left unmatched: 2. Germline V gene lookup returns CDR1 SGHRS and CDR2 YFSETQ. The DNA of the CDR3 is TGCGCCAGCAGCTTGGGGACAGGACCCTACGAGCAGTACTTC. It translates to CASSLGTGPYEQYF. Filled out from reference TRBV5-1 and TRBJ2-7, the complete variable domain reads KAGVTQTPRYLIKTRGQQVTLSCSPISGHRSVSWYQQTPGQGLQFLFEYFSETQRNKGNFPGRFSGRQFSNSRSEMNVSTLELGDSALYLCASSLGTGPYEQYFGPGTRLTVT.

The chain carries TRBV28 and TRBJ1-6; TRBD1 matches at 10 bases. CDR1 is MDHEN and CDR2 is SYDVKM in the germline V gene. CDR3 length: 16 amino acids. With 5 bases clipped from V and 5 bases from J, the junction kept 6 bases outside the gene matches. CDR3 sequence: CASSPLTGGDNSPLHF. As DNA, the CDR3 is TGTGCCAGCAGTCCCCTGACAGGGGGCGATAATTCACCCCTCCACTTT.

The rearrangement uses TRBV18 and TRBJ2-1, with D maybe TRBD1 (5 bases). The length of the CDR3 is 14 residues. Trimming took off 3 bases at V and 10 bases at J, with 16 bases between the two ends. The germline V gene encodes CDR1 KGHSH and CDR2 LQKENI. The CDR3 DNA is TGTGCCAGCTCACCGGTCCGACAGCTAGGGGAGCAGTTCTTC. Encoded protein: CASSPVRQLGEQFF.

The V call is TRBV6-5, the J call TRBJ1-2; D may be TRBD1 (5 bases). The CDR3 loop spans 14 amino acids. Germline loops: CDR1 MNHEY, CDR2 SVGAGI. V was clipped by 5 bases and J by 5 bases, with 15 bases between them. The CDR3 DNA reads TGTGCCAGCAGTCCACCGGGGGGGGGTTATGGCTACACCTTC. Residues: CASSPPGGGYGYTF.